This T cell receptor (beta chain) was captured in a study of cytomegalovirus exposure and HLA in healthy donors. General study results and limits: An assumption of roughly uniform sequencing depth across donors underlay the presence/absence analyses.

A remark on this clone: The antigen is not known.

The CDR3 is 15 residues long. Trimming stripped 5 bases from V and 3 bases from J, with 14 bases between. CDR1 is MDHEN, CDR2 SYDVKM, per germline. A multiplex PCR was run with 60 Vbeta primers and 13 Jbeta primers. The protocol was immunoSEQ multiplex PCR, while the TCRdb copy is restricted to in-frame clones and leaves out a portion. The sample comprises under 150,000 clones, roughly 80% of which are singletons, and around 1.3% rests with the top ten. The receptor's source is a girl aged 2 to 9 in good health and CMV-seronegative. This chain connects TRBV28 to TRBJ1-5; D unclear. The sequencing sample was made of PBMCs. CDR3 bases: TGTGCCAGCAGTAGAGGCACCTTCCCCAATCAGCCCCAGCATTTT. The encoded protein is CASSRGTFPNQPQHF. The complete variable domain, with remaining parts taken from reference TRBV28 and TRBJ1-5, reads DVKVTQSSRYLVKRTGEKVFLECVQDMDHENMFWYRQDPGLGLRLIYFSYDVKMKEKGDIPEGYSVSREKKERFSLILESASTNQTSMYLCASSRGTFPNQPQHFGDGTRLSIL.